This T cell receptor beta chain was identified during a study of technical replicates of blood from four donors. The assay was immunoSEQ multiplex PCR, and TCRdb's table has in-frame clones only and misses some. The sample contains 91,000 or so clones, 95% of which appear only once. Trimming at V came to 2 bases and at J to 2 bases, leaving 2 bases not matched to a gene. CDR3 length: 14 amino acids. CDR1 and CDR2 from the germline V gene are ENHRY and SYGVKD. The specimen was T cells isolated from PBMCs. This chain connects TRBV10-3 to TRBJ2-7, with 8 positions matching TRBD1. The source is a human donor in good health. CDR3 DNA sequence: TGTGCCATCAGTGAGGGACAGGGTACCTACGAGCAGTACTTC. Encoded protein: CAISEGQGTYEQYF.